This T cell receptor beta chain was retrieved from a study of T cell changes during pregnancy in multiple sclerosis. TCRdb keeps only in-frame clones here, not all; method: immunoSEQ multiplex PCR. The data contain fewer than 110,000 clones, 91% of them singletons. Germline CDR1 reads MDHEN; CDR2 reads SYDVKM. Trimming cost V 4 bases and J 8 bases; bases outside gene matches: 7. The CDR3 loop spans 13 amino acids. The chain joins TRBV28 to TRBJ1-2, with 7 bases lining up with TRBD1. The sequencing used peripheral blood, collected in the second trimester of pregnancy. This clonotype was sampled from a female donor with multiple sclerosis, enrolled in a pregnancy study. CDR3 in DNA: TGTGCCAGCAGTTATCCGGGACAGCGCGGCTACACCTTC. This translates into CASSYPGQRGYTF.